Listed below are T cell receptor beta chains from one sample, sequenced in a study of identical twins. From the 5' RACE reads, TCRdb called clonotypes with MiXCR, one entry per CDR3 protein. The sample yields just under 550,000 distinct CDR3 sequences, roughly 15% seen once. The sample also formed part of further work on yellow fever vaccine responses in identical twins.

Sequencing used CD4+ T cells sorted from blood. The receptors derive from a woman under 30 in good health. Each CDR3 is given without its conserved first and last residue.

j_call | v_call | cdr3_aa
TRBJ2-3 | TRBV12-3/TRBV12-4 | ASSLRTSGRGTQY
TRBJ1-5 | TRBV12-3/TRBV12-4 | ASSLALGGNQPQH
TRBJ2-1 | TRBV25-1 | ASSAPPPGSTYNEQF
TRBJ1-5 | TRBV29-1 | SVEVTGGFQPQH
TRBJ2-3 | TRBV5-1 | ASSSSDSTDTQY
TRBJ1-2 | TRBV5-1 | ASSLSRTGDGYT
TRBJ2-3 | TRBV28 | ASSLSSRRVKSTDTQY
TRBJ2-3 | TRBV7-9 | ASSLNRGQADTQY
TRBJ1-1 | TRBV12-3/TRBV12-4 | ASSLGVMALYTEAF
TRBJ1-2 | TRBV4-1 | ASSQADRGANYGYT
TRBJ2-1 | TRBV28 | ASRKGQRSYNEQF
TRBJ2-1 | TRBV27 | ASSLLPRASGEQF
TRBJ2-5 | TRBV15 | ATSNGLAEQETQY
TRBJ2-1 | TRBV29-1 | SVSPAGSLNEQF
TRBJ2-2 | TRBV24-1 | ATSDHAAWRRELF
TRBJ2-2 | TRBV28 | ASSLRRLAGRNTGELF
TRBJ2-1 | TRBV2 | ASKTPRGDEQF
TRBJ1-5 | TRBV7-2 | ASSLTGTTVTNQPQH
TRBJ1-5 | TRBV20-1 | SARMEGRNQPQH
TRBJ2-7 | TRBV28 | ASSRSETTLYEQY